These 8 T cell receptor beta chains were sequenced from one sample in a study of CD8+ T cells in alopecia areata. Treatment: oral pan-JAK inhibitor, 5-10 mg twice daily. In each case, RNA was isolated and then reverse transcribed into cDNA as the sequencing template. TCRdb's copy holds only in-frame clones and misses some; the assay was immunoSEQ multiplex PCR. The sample contains about 180,000 clones, about 53% of which appear only once. Sequencing used CD8+ T cells sorted from blood, obtained at week 24, from a patient treated with tofacitinib. These receptors were taken from a human donor with alopecia areata.

This chain connects TRBV13 to TRBJ2-1; 13 bases match TRBD2. The CDR3 runs to 19 residues. The germline gives CDR1 PRHDT, CDR2 FYEKMQ (reference sequence). V was pared by 3 bases and J by 0 bases, with 8 bases of the junction left unmatched. The CDR3 loop reads CASSFSGTSGESSYNEQFF. In nucleotides, the CDR3 is TGTGCCAGCAGCTTTAGCGGGACTAGCGGGGAGAGCTCCTACAATGAGCAGTTCTTC.

CDR3 sequence reads: CASSQAGRGGPETQYF. The DNA for the CDR3 is TGCGCCAGCAGCCAAGCTGGGCGGGGGGGCCCAGAGACCCAGTACTTC. The chain carries TRBV4-3 and TRBJ2-5, with TRBD2 matching over 9 bases. J lost 4 bases, V lost 1 base, and 7 bases had no gene match. The CDR3 sequence is 16 residues long. The V gene's germline CDR1 is LGHNA and CDR2 YSLEER.

The chain combines TRBV9 with TRBJ2-3, with TRBD1 as a possible D gene (5 bases). The germline V gene encodes CDR1 SGDLS and CDR2 YYNGEE. CDR3 length: 14 amino acids. The germline V and J ends were trimmed by 4 bases and 4 bases, with 13 bases remaining between them. The CDR3 is CASSLSGFSDTQYF. In DNA, the CDR3 is TGTGCCAGCAGCCTATCAGGGTTCTCAGATACGCAGTATTTT.

The gene calls are TRBV4-3 and TRBJ2-1; 7 bases are shared with TRBD1. The length of the CDR3 is 15 residues. Germline CDR1 LGHNA, CDR2 YSLEER. The V and J ends lost 0 bases and 8 bases, in that order; junction bases with no gene match: 7. CDR3 amino acids: CASSQDSSGGYEQFF. DNA for the CDR3: TGCGCCAGCAGCCAAGATAGTTCAGGGGGTTATGAGCAGTTCTTC.

The rearrangement uses TRBV14 and TRBJ1-1; a weak D match, TRBD1 (5 bases). Germline V gene data show CDR1 as SGHDN and CDR2 as FVKESK. This CDR3 has 13 amino acids. Trimming left V 0 bases short and J 4 bases short, with 6 bases between. CDR3 bases: TGTGCCAGCAGCCAAGACGGGGGCACTGAAGCTTTCTTT. Encoded protein: CASSQDGGTEAFF.

The V call is TRBV2, the J call TRBJ1-6; D ambiguous. V was shortened by 6 bases and J by 12 bases, with 9 bases between the two germline ends. The germline gives CDR1 SNHLY, CDR2 FYNNEI. The CDR3 loop spans 11 amino acids. In DNA, the CDR3 is TGTGCCAGCAGCTTTGACCAACCCCTCCACTTT. The encoded protein is CASSFDQPLHF. The whole variable domain, filled in from reference TRBV2 and TRBJ1-6, reads EPEVTQTPSHQVTQMGQEVILRCVPISNHLYFYWYRQILGQKVEFLVSFYNNEISEKSEIFDDQFSVERPDGSNFTLKIRSTKLEDSAMYFCASSFDQPLHFGNGTRLTVT.

The chain employs TRBV4-1 and TRBJ1-5; no reliable D call. The CDR3 has 13 amino acids. The germline V gene has CDR1 MGHRA and CDR2 YSYEKL. The V and J ends lost 1 base and 6 bases respectively, with 7 bases between them. For the CDR3, the DNA is TGCGCCAGCAGCCAAGCAGAAACTCAGCCCCAGCATTTT. As protein: CASSQAETQPQHF.

This chain uses TRBV5-4 with TRBJ2-7; D call uncertain. CDR3 length: 15 amino acids. Trimming shortened V by 1 base and J by 3 bases, and 14 bases separated the two germline ends. CDR1 is SGHNT, CDR2 YYREEE, per germline (reference sequence). This CDR3 reads CASSLRRELYYEQYF. In DNA form, the CDR3 reads TGTGCCAGCAGCTTGAGAAGGGAACTTTACTACGAGCAGTACTTC. The full variable domain, with the rest looked up from reference TRBV5-4 and TRBJ2-7, is ETGVTQSPTHLIKTRGQQVTLRCSSQSGHNTVSWYQQALGQGPQFIFQYYREEENGRGNFPPRFSGLQFPNYSSELNVNALELDDSALYLCASSLRRELYYEQYFGPGTRLTVT.